This T cell receptor beta chain is drawn from a study of cytomegalovirus exposure and HLA in healthy donors (dated by TCRdb to 2016 to 2017). Background on the whole study: An earlier analysis of approximately 550 of the donors reported approximately 300 Gb of sequence data and 117 million unique TCR beta sequences from 150 million to 200 million T cells. Donor age, sex, ethnicity and CMV serostatus were compiled alongside the repertoire data. A later analysis re-analyzed previously published TCR beta repertoires from roughly 600 donors and added high-resolution HLA genotyping to study TCR occurrence patterns. Typing coverage varied by locus: roughly 629-640 donors for A, B, C, DRB1 and DQB1; approximately 560 for DQA1; about 590 for DPA1; some 470 for DPB1. To predict cytomegalovirus infection status, the study brought together high-throughput TCR immunosequencing, statistical association of individual TCRs with disease status, and machine learning. Of the roughly 400 genotyped donors, roughly 85% fell in the genetic ancestry cluster associated with self-reported Caucasian donors. The study profiled the T cell repertoires of 500 to 800 subjects by immunosequencing and related them to cytomegalovirus serostatus. Because of strong linkage in the cohort, five DR-DQ haplotypes were treated as single units for association and clustering. HLA typing included class I and class II loci at four-digit resolution. The later analysis used no new phenotypic data to find candidate immune exposures, relying instead on TCR beta sequences and their occurrence across donors. All discovery cohort repertoires had been generated using a single sequencing platform. Around 320 gigabases of sequencing data and tens of millions of unique TCR sequences were included in an early release covering about 700 HLA-typed donors. In a later genetic analysis, genome-wide SNP genotypes for about 65% of the roughly 700 donors were used, and that subset was treated as a discovery cohort. In addition to the first cohort of hundreds of subjects, a separate validation cohort of 120 different subjects was used. The aim of the study was to test whether cataloging public T cell receptors could identify signatures of past pathogen exposure. Among a few hundred genotyped donors of the cohort, an average of about 240,000 unique TCR beta nucleotide sequences were sequenced per donor, roughly 20% of them non-productive. An earlier analysis of around 640 of the donors used high-throughput TCR beta sequencing to judge whether each TCR beta V gene segment behaved as functional or pseudogenic.

Library preparation employed the immunoSEQ multiplex PCR assay. For the multiplex PCR, a mixture combining 60 forward primers for TCR Vbeta segments and 13 reverse primers for TCR Jbeta segments was used. The CDR3 region of rearranged TCR beta genes was amplified from genomic DNA with a multiplex PCR assay. Amplified TCR beta libraries were sequenced as 87-base-pair reads on the Illumina HiSeq System. Per the source publication's procedure: Across the 670 or so repertoires, a later analysis counted some 81 million unique TCR beta chains, about 10 million of which were shared by at least two donors. Raw reads were error-corrected and collapsed into unique sequences by a nearest-neighbor algorithm in which closely related sequences were merged to remove PCR and sequencing errors. Alignment of CDR3 sequences to IMGT reference sequences was used to assign V, D and J gene segments. For a sequence to be retained, at least a six-nucleotide match to both a V gene segment and a J gene segment was required. A rearrangement was called productive if the CDR3 had no stop codons and remained in frame with V and J, and every other rearrangement was called non-productive. Following IMGT convention, CDR3 was defined as the stretch from the second conserved V-encoded cysteine to the conserved J-encoded phenylalanine. The earlier analysis of roughly 590 of the donors excluded sequences that lacked an unambiguous match to a single V gene segment. An earlier analysis of several hundred of the donors called V segments functional above 56.7% productive rearrangements and segregating when the between-donor standard deviation exceeded 5%. A statistical classification framework was built to diagnose cytomegalovirus status from the catalog of TCR beta chain sequences. A later analysis assigned V and J genes by comparing TCR nucleotide sequences with IMGT/GENE-DB human TR gene sequences. In a later analysis, CDR3 sequences and most-parsimonious VDJ recombination scenarios were assigned using the TCRdist pipeline. In a later analysis, each TCR beta chain was defined by its CDR3 amino acid sequence together with its V-gene family, and reads lacking a unique V-gene family were excluded. A later analysis removed 450 to 600 highly shared, low-generation-probability nucleotide sequences to deal with suspected cross-contamination and a sequencing artifact. For each public chain, a later analysis derived a clonal expansion index from normalized ranks of inferred template counts within each repertoire. Generation probabilities in a later analysis came from a VDJ recombination model fitted to out-of-frame rearrangements, and those results were checked against IGoR. In a later analysis, TCR-TCR, TCR-HLA and TCR-CMV co-occurrence was scored with hypergeometric tests, and a repertoire-size bias correction was applied to TCR pairs. To estimate false discovery rates, a later analysis permuted the HLA or CMV assignments 20 times. In a later analysis, co-occurring TCRs were grouped with DBSCAN, and TCRdist sequence similarity was added when clustering was performed within HLA-allele-positive subsets. Co-occurrence clustering excluded repertoires with fewer than 30,000 or more than 120,000 public chains, plus five with anomalous nucleotide sharing. As stored in TCRdb, this immuneACCESS dataset retains in-frame rearrangements with V and J assigned. A fraction of the clones does not appear; measured against another copy, unresolved V genes explain less than half of the discrepancy, and the remainder lacks a known reason. V, J and clone size derive from that table, while D and trimming were established from the DNA sequence. The sample table records about 89,000 clones; around 84% of these occur just once. The top ten constitute about 7.2% of the sample.

The germline V gene provides CDR1 MDHEN and CDR2 SYDVKM. The CDR3 contains 16 residues, cysteine and phenylalanine counted. Kept here is only the CDR3 DNA, which spans 48 bases and is read in frame from base 1. Relative to germline, V is missing 5 bases and J is missing 0 bases, with 7 bases of the junction outside any gene match. For this clone: The specificity of this receptor is unknown. Base qualities are not recorded, but no much larger clone differs from it by a single base.

In total, approximately 700 healthy bone marrow donors made up the cohort. At the time of sampling, every cohort member was nominally healthy, though immune exposures that went unrecorded were likely present. The donor tested CMV seropositive and was one of the 289 seropositive cohort members. A peripheral blood sample was collected from each donor, and TCR beta sequencing was performed on peripheral blood mononuclear cells. The Qiagen DNeasy Blood Extraction Kit was used to extract genomic DNA from the blood cell samples. What the work shows at the level of the full study, not this receptor alone: In a later analysis, HLA-associated TCR beta chains showed more clonal expansion and lower generation probabilities than non-associated chains that were equally common. While some public TCRs were present in many individuals, most TCR sequences turned up only very rarely across donors. When HLA alleles, especially DR and DQ, strongly co-occurred, TCR associations were difficult to assign to individual alleles. In a later analysis, most CMV-associated TCR beta chains were found to appear HLA-restricted, with HLA associations seemingly driven largely by CMV exposure. An earlier analysis of 450 to 750 of the donors showed that most TCR beta V segments appeared in productive rearrangements either about 90% or about 30% of the time, which broadly matched IMGT annotations. In vitro tests confirmed that a few of the cytomegalovirus-associated TCR beta chains recognize cytomegalovirus antigens. Linkage disequilibrium might explain the correlated functional status among segregating V segments, but an unknown experimental factor could not be excluded. It was suggested by the authors that the approach could potentially be generalized to other disease states and immunological phenotypes. Because some donors lacked HLA typing at each locus, the association tests relied only on the typed subset. A total of about 180 TCR beta chains were listed by the study as associated with cytomegalovirus. Because the 87-base-pair reads could not distinguish some IMGT-functional V segments, including TRBV6-2 and TRBV6-3, those segments were excluded. The cohort was sequenced for TCR beta chains only, and without alpha or paired-chain data the features that could be detected were limited. According to a later genetic analysis, donors in an Asian-associated ancestry cluster had fewer N-insertions in productive TCRs than the approximately 690-donor mean. Because counts were too low, approximately 15 rarely observed V segments, including chromosome 9 orphons, were excluded from the earlier analysis of a few hundred of the donors. A further reported finding was that TCR beta sequences accurately predicted the HLA-A and HLA-B alleles for most subjects in the first cohort. Immune exposure information for the cohort was limited to CMV serostatus. Specific HLA alleles were associated with some 15,000 TCR beta sequences at a false discovery rate of 0.05 in a later analysis. Sequencing depth was assumed to be roughly uniform across donors in the presence/absence analyses, though that assumption may not hold. A group of highly shared sequence variants was considered likely to be a technical artifact of the sequencing pipeline. A later analysis reported that several top co-occurrence clusters appeared linked to parvovirus B19, influenza, CMV and Epstein-Barr virus. V-gene and J-gene trimming of TCR beta chains was associated with a missense DCLRE1C variant in a later genetic analysis, and the association was replicated in an independent cohort. In both the original and validation cohorts, the classifier was reported to diagnose cytomegalovirus status with high specificity and sensitivity. A later analysis found that TCR association rates varied across HLA loci, with DRB1 alleles showing the most associated TCRs and HLA-C alleles the fewest.

This TCR was sampled from a man in his forties or fifties in good health and CMV-seropositive. The source material was PBMCs. This chain is built from TRBV28 and TRBJ2-4; 7 nucleotides in the junction match TRBD1. The CDR3 sequence is CASSTGQIKAKNIQYF. The sequenced DNA is TGTGCCAGCAGTACGGGACAGATCAAAGCCAAAAACATTCAGTACTTC.